A selection of T cell receptor beta chains follows, all from one sample in a study of response to subunit inactivated influenza vaccine. Each CDR3 protein gets one entry after TCRdb re-called the RT-PCR reads with MiXCR. The repertoire holds 550,000 to 800,000 distinct CDR3 sequences, with roughly 14% as singletons. Sequencing was performed on PBMCs from blood, taken 14 to 15 days before vaccination. Receptor source: a man in his fifties who received an inactivated influenza vaccine. Both conserved end residues are trimmed from each CDR3. Clone sizes are given selectively: once, few, many, or a class where the clone is expanded.

cdr3_aa clone_size v_call
ASSSGTALHEKLF few TRBV7-9
ASRSAGQGPGQETQY - TRBV2
SAPRLAGDVDTQY few TRBV20-1
SARDRTSGGLYEQY many TRBV20-1
ASSELASLNTGELF - TRBV7-2
ASSLVYQSSYNSPLH few TRBV5-5
ASSSAGLNSGNTIY - TRBV5-1
AIKMDQAGELF - TRBV10-3
AASDTGELF few TRBV2
ASSVVRLTSTDTQY few TRBV9
ASSQGGLFAGELF few TRBV3-1
ASSQAGSGYEQY - TRBV4-3
ASSVTGGIEQY many TRBV2
AWGTGFNEQY once TRBV30
ASSLIAAGGGELF - TRBV5-1
SGEDSDGRAQY - TRBV20-1
ASSEGGNTQY few TRBV2
ASSQSSGSSYEQY many TRBV3-1
ASSQDWGQNEQF few TRBV3-1
ASSQDNLAKNIQY few TRBV6-2/TRBV6-3
ASSISGEIYNEQF few TRBV27
ASSYTGGRPDTQY few TRBV6-5
AIRELNTEAF few TRBV10-3
SARGGRANEYEQY - TRBV20-1
ASSQRVTGGTGELF few TRBV3-1
SVEMAIRANEQF - TRBV29-1
ASRDRGLSRSNEKLF few TRBV12-3/TRBV12-4
AIGAGEGETQY - TRBV10-3
ASSPGTSGTSYNEQF few TRBV12-3/TRBV12-4
SAISTTGGAHYEQY - TRBV20-1
ASSFSPSDRDYGYT few TRBV7-2
ASSSQGRLSSYEQY - TRBV12-3/TRBV12-4
ASSIDRETWVDQPQH few TRBV19